This record looks at one T cell receptor beta chain sequence and its context. No DNA is shown, since the ends of the CDR3 on it are uncertain; the CDR3 is the one TCRdb lists. The data derive from a study of OX40 agonist ivuxolimab in advanced cancers. Study as a whole: Ivuxolimab is an agonistic anti-OX40 (CD134) antibody, and patients were treated with it.

The germline V gene encodes CDR1 MDHEN and CDR2 SYDVKM. The CDR3 spans 15 residues, counting both ends. Assay: immunoSEQ multiplex PCR; the TCRdb copy retains only in-frame clones and omits some. The repertoire holds tens of thousands of clones, with approximately 91% as singletons. This rearrangement joins TRBV28 to TRBJ1-4; the D call TRBD1 from the table was never checked on the DNA. The sequence derives from an adult with an advanced solid tumor such as melanoma, head and neck, liver or kidney cancer. Specimen: CD4+ or CD8+ T cells sorted from blood, collected in a trial of the OX40 agonist ivuxolimab. CDR3 amino acids: CASSSSTGRREKLFF.